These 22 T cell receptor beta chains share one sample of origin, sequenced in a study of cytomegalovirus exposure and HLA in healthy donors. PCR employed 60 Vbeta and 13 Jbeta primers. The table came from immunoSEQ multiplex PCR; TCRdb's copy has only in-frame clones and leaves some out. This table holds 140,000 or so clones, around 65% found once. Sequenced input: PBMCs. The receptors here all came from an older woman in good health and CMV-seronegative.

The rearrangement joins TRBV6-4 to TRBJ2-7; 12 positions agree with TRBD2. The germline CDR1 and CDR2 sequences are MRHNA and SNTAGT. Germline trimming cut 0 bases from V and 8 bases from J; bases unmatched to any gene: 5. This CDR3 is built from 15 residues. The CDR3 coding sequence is TGTGCCAGCAGTGACTCGGCTAGCGGGGGGGAAAAGCAGTACTTC. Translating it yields CASSDSASGGEKQYF.

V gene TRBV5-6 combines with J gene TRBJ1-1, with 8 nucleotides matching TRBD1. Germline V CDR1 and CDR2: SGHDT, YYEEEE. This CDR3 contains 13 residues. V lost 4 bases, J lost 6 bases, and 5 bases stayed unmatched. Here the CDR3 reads CASSKTGDPEAFF. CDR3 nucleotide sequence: TGTGCCAGCAGCAAGACAGGGGACCCTGAAGCTTTCTTT.

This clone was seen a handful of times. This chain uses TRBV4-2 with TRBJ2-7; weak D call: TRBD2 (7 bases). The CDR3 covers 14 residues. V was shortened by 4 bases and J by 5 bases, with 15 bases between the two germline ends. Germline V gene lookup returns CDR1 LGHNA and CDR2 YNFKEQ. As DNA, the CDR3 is TGTGCCAGCAGCCTCGGCGGGGGCAATAACGAGCAGTACTTC. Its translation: CASSLGGGNNEQYF.

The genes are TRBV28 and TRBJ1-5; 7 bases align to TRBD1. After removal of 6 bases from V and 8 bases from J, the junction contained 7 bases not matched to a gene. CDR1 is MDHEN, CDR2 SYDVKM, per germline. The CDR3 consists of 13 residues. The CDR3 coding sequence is TGTGCCAGCAGGCCACAGGGGTTGAAGCCCCAGCATTTT. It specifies CASRPQGLKPQHF.

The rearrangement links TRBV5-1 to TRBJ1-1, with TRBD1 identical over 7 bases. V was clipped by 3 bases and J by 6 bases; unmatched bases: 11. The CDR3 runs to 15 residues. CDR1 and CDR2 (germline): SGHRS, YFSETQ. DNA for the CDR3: TGCGCCAGCAGCTCCGACAGGGACAATAGCCCTGAAGCTTTCTTT. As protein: CASSSDRDNSPEAFF.

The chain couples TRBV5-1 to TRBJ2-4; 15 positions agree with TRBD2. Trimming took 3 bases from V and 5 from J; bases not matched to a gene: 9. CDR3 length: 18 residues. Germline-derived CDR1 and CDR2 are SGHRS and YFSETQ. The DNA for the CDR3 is TGCGCCAGCAGCTCCCCCAATGGACTAGCGGGGGGGCAAAACATTCAGTACTTC. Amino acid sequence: CASSSPNGLAGGQNIQYF. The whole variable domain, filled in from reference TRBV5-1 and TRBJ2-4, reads KAGVTQTPRYLIKTRGQQVTLSCSPISGHRSVSWYQQTPGQGLQFLFEYFSETQRNKGNFPGRFSGRQFSNSRSEMNVSTLELGDSALYLCASSSPNGLAGGQNIQYFGAGTRLSVL.

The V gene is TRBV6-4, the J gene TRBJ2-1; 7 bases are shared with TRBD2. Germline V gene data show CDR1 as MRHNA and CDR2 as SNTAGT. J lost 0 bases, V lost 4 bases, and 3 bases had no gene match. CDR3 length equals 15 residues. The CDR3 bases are TGTGCCAGCAGTGCTAGCGGTAGCTCCTACAATGAGCAGTTCTTC. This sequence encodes CASSASGSSYNEQFF.

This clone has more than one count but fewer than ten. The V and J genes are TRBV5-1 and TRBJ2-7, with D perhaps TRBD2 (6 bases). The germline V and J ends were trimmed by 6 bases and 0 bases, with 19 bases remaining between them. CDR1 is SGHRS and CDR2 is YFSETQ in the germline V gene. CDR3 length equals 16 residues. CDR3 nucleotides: TGCGCCAGCACCGTCGCGATAGCGGCCAGCTCCTACGAGCAGTACTTC. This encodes CASTVAIAASSYEQYF.

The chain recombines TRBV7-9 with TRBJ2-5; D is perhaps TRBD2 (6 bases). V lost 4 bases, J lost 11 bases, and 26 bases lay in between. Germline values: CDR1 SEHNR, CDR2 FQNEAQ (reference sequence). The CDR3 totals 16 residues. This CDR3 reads CASSSSSSGSINRQYF. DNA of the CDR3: TGTGCCAGCAGCTCTTCCTCCTCCGGGAGCATTAACAGGCAGTACTTC.

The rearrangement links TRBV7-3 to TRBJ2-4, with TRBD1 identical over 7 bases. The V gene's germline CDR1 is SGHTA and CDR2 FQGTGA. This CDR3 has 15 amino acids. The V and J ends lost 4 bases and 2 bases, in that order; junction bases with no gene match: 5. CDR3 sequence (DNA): TGTGCCAGCAGCTACACGACAGGGTCCAAAAACATTCAGTACTTC. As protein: CASSYTTGSKNIQYF.

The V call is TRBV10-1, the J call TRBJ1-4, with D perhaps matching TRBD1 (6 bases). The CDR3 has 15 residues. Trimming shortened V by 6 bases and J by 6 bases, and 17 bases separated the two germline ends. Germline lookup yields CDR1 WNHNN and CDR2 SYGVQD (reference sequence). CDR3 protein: CASRPTGKLHEKLFF. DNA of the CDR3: TGCGCCAGCAGACCCACAGGGAAGCTACATGAAAAACTGTTTTTT.

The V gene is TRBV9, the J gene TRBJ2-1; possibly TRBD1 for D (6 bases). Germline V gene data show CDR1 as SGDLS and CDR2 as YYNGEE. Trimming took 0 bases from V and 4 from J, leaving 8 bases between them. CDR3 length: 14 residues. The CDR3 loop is CASSVAGQYNEQFF. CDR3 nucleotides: TGTGCCAGCAGCGTAGCTGGACAGTACAATGAGCAGTTCTTC.

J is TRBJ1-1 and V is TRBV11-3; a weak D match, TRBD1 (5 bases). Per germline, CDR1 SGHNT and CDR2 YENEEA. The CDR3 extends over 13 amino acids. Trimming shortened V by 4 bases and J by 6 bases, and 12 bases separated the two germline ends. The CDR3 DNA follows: TGTGCCAGCAGCTCAGGAGGGGAGTCTGAAGCTTTCTTT. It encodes CASSSGGESEAFF.

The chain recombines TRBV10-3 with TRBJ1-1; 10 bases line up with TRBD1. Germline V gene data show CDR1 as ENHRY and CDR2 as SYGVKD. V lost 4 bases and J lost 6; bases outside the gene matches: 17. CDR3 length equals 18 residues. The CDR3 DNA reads TGTGCCATCAGTGGACCCCTGGGGGACAGGGGAAGTGGATCTGAAGCTTTCTTT. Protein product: CAISGPLGDRGSGSEAFF.

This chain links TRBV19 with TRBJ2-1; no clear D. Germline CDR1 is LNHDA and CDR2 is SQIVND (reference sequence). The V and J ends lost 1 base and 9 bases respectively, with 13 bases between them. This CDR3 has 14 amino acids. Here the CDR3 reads CASSIGASVGEQFF. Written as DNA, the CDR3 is TGTGCCAGTAGTATAGGTGCCAGCGTCGGTGAGCAGTTCTTC.

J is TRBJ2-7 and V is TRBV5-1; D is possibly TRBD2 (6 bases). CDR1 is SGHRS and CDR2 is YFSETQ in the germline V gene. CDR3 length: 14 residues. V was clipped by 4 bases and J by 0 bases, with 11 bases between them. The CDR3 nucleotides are TGCGCCAGCAGCCCCGGGACTCCCTCCTACGAGCAGTACTTC. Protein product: CASSPGTPSYEQYF.

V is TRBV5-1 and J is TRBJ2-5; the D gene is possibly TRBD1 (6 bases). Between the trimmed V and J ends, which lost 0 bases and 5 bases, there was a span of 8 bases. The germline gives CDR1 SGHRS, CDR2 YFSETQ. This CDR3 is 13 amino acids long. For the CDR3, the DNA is TGCGCCAGCAGCTTGGGGGGGCGGGAGACCCAGTACTTC. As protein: CASSLGGRETQYF.

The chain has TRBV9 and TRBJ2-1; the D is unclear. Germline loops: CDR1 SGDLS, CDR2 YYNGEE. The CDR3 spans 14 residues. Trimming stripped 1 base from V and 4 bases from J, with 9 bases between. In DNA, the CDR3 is TGTGCCAGCAGCGTATCCCCAGTTTACAATGAGCAGTTCTTC. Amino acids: CASSVSPVYNEQFF.

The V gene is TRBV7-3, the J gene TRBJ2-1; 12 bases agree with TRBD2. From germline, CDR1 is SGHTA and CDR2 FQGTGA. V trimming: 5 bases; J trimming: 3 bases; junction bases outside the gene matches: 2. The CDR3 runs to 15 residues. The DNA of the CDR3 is TGTGCCAGCAGCCTAGCGGGAGGGCACTACAATGAGCAGTTCTTC. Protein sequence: CASSLAGGHYNEQFF.

The CDR3 region has the DNA TGTGCCAGCAGCTTAACGACTAGCGTAAGCGAGCAGTACTTC. Amino acid sequence: CASSLTTSVSEQYF. The chain combines TRBV11-1 with TRBJ2-7; 8 positions agree with TRBD2. This CDR3 comprises 14 residues. The junction had 6 bases not matched to a gene; V was cut back by 2 bases and J by 6 bases. Germline CDR1 is SGHAT and CDR2 is FQDESV (reference sequence).

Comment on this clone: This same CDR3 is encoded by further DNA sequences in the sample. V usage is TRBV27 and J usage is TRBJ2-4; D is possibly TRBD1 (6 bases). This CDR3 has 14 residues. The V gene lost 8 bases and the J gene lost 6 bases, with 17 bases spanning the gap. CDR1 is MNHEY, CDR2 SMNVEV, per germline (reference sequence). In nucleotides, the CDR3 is TGTGCCAGCTCTACCGGGACAAAGACAAACATTCAGTACTTC. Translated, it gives CASSTGTKTNIQYF.

The CDR3 reads CASSPTGGVWDTQYF. Written as DNA, the CDR3 is TGTGCCAGCAGCCCAACGGGGGGGGTTTGGGATACGCAGTATTTT. V and J are TRBV7-3 and TRBJ2-3, with TRBD2 matching over 8 bases. V trimming: 5 bases; J trimming: 6 bases; junction bases outside the gene matches: 10. The V gene's germline CDR1 is SGHTA and CDR2 FQGTGA. The CDR3 runs to 15 residues.